This T cell receptor beta chain was retrieved from a study of T-cell reconstitution after alpha-beta-depleted transplantation in children. Notes on this clonotype: Antigen: not known.

Unique molecular identifiers were incorporated during preparation of the TCRbeta library. TCRdb independently ran MiXCR on the PCR reads; one entry per CDR3 protein. The sample includes 27,000 or so distinct CDR3 sequences, roughly a sixth of them seen just once. Study-level points and caveats: It was reported that alpha-beta T cells came from several hundred expanded graft clones (about two months after transplant). Surviving recipient T cells and thymic progenitors accounted for the high day-60 TCRbeta diversity observed in some patients. Most T-cell counts and diversity one year after the transplant came from T cells that were newly produced.

The sequencing used PBMCs, mostly from graft donor cells, collected 60 days after TCRalphabeta/CD19-depleted stem cell transplant. This TCR was recovered from a male patient aged 2-10 years who had a stem cell transplant for acute lymphoblastic leukemia, so the T cells may come from the graft donor.

The CDR3 region has the DNA TGCGCCAGCAGCCAAGATGGGACCTCGGGGCCCCAGCATTTT. It codes for CASSQDGTSGPQHF. The chain has TRBV4-3 and TRBJ1-5, with D possibly being TRBD1 (5 bases). Trimming pared 0 bases from V and 9 bases from J, leaving 12 bases between. This CDR3 comprises 14 residues. Germline CDR1 is LGHNA and CDR2 is YSLEER.